This TCR beta chain was sequenced during a study of beta chain features in type 1 diabetes. Since all of the isolated RNA was reverse transcribed, expressed TCRB transcripts were what got sequenced. Reads from naive, central memory and regulatory T cell samples averaged about 3.8 million. The repertoire was sequenced with immunoSEQ multiplex PCR; TCRdb's copy has only in-frame clones and lacks some. There are roughly 240,000 clones in the sample; around 25% occur only once, and 0.012% lies in the top ten. The junction had 9 bases not matched to a gene; V was cut back by 8 bases and J by 8 bases. The germline gives CDR1 SQVTM, CDR2 ANQGSEA. The CDR3 loop spans 12 amino acids. This clone was counted only a few times. As yet, its antigen is unknown. Study results and caveats: The study found moderately but significantly shorter TCRB CDR3s in all four CD4+ subsets of Type 1 diabetes patients.

Sorting that relied on CD45RO/CCR7/CD25/CD127/CD95/CD27 yielded CD4+ naive, central memory, regulatory and stem cell-like memory cells. The sample consisted of naive CD4+ T cells from blood. This sequence originates from a woman under 40 with type 1 diabetes. The rearrangement joins TRBV29-1 to TRBJ2-1; 7 bases line up with TRBD2. The CDR3 here is CSIRRTSHEQFF. The DNA for the CDR3 is TGCAGCATCCGAAGGACTAGTCATGAGCAGTTCTTC.